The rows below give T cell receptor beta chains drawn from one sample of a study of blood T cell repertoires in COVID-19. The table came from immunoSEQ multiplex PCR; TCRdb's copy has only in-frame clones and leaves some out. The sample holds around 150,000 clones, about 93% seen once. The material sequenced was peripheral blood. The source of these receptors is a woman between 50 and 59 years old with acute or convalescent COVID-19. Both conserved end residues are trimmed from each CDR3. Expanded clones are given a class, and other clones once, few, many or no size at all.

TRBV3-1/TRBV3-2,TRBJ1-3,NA,ASSQVGEGGNTIY
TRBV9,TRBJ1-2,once,ASSATTGDYGYT
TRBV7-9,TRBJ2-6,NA,ASSSGTGGSGANVLT
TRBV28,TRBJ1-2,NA,ASSLRDRGGDGYT
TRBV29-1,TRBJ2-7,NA,SVRWGGTSYEQY
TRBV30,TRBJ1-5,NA,AWSTTGKGNQPQH
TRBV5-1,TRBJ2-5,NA,ASSLGTRVEEETQY
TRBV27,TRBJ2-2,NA,ASSLSWSLRELF
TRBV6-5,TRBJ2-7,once,ASRNSGSYEQY
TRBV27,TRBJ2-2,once,ASSTGQGSNTGELF
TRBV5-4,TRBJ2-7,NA,ASSLSSGAYEQY
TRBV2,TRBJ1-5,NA,ASSGDSVGTQH
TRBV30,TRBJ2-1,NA,AWSPGLSNEQF
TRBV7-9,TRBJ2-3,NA,ASGWGGTSTDTQY
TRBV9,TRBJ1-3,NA,ASSVGLNSGNTIY
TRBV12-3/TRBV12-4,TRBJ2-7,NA,ASSTGQGYEQY
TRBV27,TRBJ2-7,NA,ASSPKPSRTYEQY
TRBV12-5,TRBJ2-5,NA,ASAQGLQETQY
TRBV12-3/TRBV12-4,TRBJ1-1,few,ASSLTRSTEAF
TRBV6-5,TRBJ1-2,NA,ASIPSLSNYGYT
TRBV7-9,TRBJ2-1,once,ASSRRQGSSFNEQF
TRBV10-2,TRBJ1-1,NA,ASSEGTGSGGEAF
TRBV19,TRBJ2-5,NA,ASSRQVQETQY
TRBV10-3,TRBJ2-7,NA,AISGETGNFHEQY
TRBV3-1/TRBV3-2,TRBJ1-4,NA,ASSQGTAGLGKLF
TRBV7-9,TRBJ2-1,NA,ASSFRTATYNEQF
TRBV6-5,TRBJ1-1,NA,ASSYYRGTEAF
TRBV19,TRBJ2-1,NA,ASTTGYRFNEQF
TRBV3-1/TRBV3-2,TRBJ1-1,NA,ASSQPDSQANTEAF
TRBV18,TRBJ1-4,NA,ASSPKGTIANEKLF
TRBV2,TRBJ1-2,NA,ASSDANYGYT
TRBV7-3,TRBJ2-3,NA,ASSLQGTKSDTQY
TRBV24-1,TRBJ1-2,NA,ATSDPLRGYT
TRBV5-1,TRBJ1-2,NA,ASSLASGGGYGYT
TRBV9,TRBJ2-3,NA,ASSPRTAVGDTQY
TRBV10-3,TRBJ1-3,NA,AISETGGNTIY
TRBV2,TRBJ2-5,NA,ASLGPLAGGEETQY
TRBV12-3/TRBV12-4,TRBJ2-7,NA,ASSPSGYEQY
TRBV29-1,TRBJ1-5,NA,SVDTGTGQPQH
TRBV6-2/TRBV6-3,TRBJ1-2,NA,ASSKASNSGYT
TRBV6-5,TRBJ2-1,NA,ASSLDRKNEQF
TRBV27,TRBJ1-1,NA,ASSPDRVLNTEAF
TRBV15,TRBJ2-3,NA,ATSSFVATTDTQY
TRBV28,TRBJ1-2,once,ASSLPGQGGNGYT
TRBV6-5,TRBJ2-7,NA,ASRQKAVYEQY
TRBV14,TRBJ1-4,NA,ASSPGMGWQATNEKLF
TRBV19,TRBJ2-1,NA,ASSIAGGAYNEQF
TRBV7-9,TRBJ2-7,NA,ASSPGLAGVSYEQY
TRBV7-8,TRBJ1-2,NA,ASSSGQGANGYT
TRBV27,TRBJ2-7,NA,ASTLLLAGDEQY
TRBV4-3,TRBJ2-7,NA,ASSQDEDSSYEQY
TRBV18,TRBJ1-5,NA,ASSPPMGQGGIQPQH
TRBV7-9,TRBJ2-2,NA,ASSFRYGQGGGELF
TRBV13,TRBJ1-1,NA,ASSDLRDRGGAF
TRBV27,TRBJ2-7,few,ASRGGKYEQY